One and the same sample provided the 14 T cell receptor beta chains below, sequenced in a study of T cell responses to AZD1222 COVID-19 vaccine. TCRdb's copy holds only in-frame clones and misses some; the assay was immunoSEQ multiplex PCR. The table lists some 170,000 clones, approximately 93% of them singletons. The specimen was peripheral blood, collected on day 0 of AZD1222 vaccination. The receptors derive from an adult in good health.

The chain has TRBV28 and TRBJ1-2; D call uncertain. Trimming stripped 3 bases from V and 5 bases from J, with 13 bases between. The CDR3 is 14 residues long. Germline assignment: CDR1 MDHEN and CDR2 SYDVKM. This CDR3 is CASSFVAFWYGYTF. The CDR3 coding sequence is TGTGCCAGCAGTTTTGTGGCGTTTTGGTATGGCTACACCTTC.

The chain employs TRBV11-3 and TRBJ1-1; perhaps TRBD1 as D (5 bases). From germline, CDR1 is SGHNT and CDR2 YENEEA. V shed 8 bases and J shed 0 bases, with 13 bases lying between them. There are 14 residues in the CDR3. CDR3 sequence reads: CASLAGSMNTEAFF. DNA of the CDR3: TGTGCCAGCTTGGCAGGGTCCATGAACACTGAAGCTTTCTTT.

V and J are TRBV30 and TRBJ1-1, with D uncertain. This CDR3 comprises 12 residues. Germline loops: CDR1 GTSNPN, CDR2 SVGIG (reference sequence). The germline V and J ends were trimmed by 2 bases and 4 bases, with 8 bases remaining between them. CDR3 sequence: CAWSTWATEAFF. CDR3 nucleotides: TGTGCCTGGAGTACGTGGGCCACTGAAGCTTTCTTT.

The V and J genes are TRBV30 and TRBJ2-7; 7 positions match TRBD2. Germline CDR1 and CDR2: GTSNPN and SVGIG (reference sequence). V was clipped by 2 bases and J by 4 bases; unmatched bases: 5. This CDR3 comprises 13 residues. In DNA form, the CDR3 reads TGTGCCTGGAGTTCTGGCGGGGGTTACGAGCAGTACTTC. This gives the protein CAWSSGGGYEQYF. The entire variable domain, with the rest obtained from reference TRBV30 and TRBJ2-7, is as follows: SQTIHQWPATLVQPVGSPLSLECTVEGTSNPNLYWYRQAAGRGLQLLFYSVGIGQISSEVPQNLSASRPQDRQFILSSKKLLLSDSGFYLCAWSSGGGYEQYFGPGTRLTVT.

The chain has TRBV3-1 (or the pseudogene TRBV3-2) and TRBJ2-7, with TRBD2 matching over 10 bases. The CDR3 covers 15 residues. After removal of 5 bases from V and 6 bases from J, the junction contained 10 bases not matched to a gene. Germline V gene lookup returns CDR1 LGHDT and CDR2 YNNKEL (reference sequence). CDR3 bases: TGTGCCAGCAGCTCTCTAGCGGGGGCGCAAGGCGAGCAGTACTTC. It yields the protein CASSSLAGAQGEQYF.

This chain's CDR3 is CASSLLEATGRLTEQYF. The DNA for the CDR3 is TGCGCCAGCAGCTTGTTGGAAGCGACGGGGCGCCTTACCGAGCAGTACTTC. The V gene is TRBV5-1, the J gene TRBJ2-7; the D gene could be TRBD1 or TRBD2 (5 bases each). The germline V gene encodes CDR1 SGHRS and CDR2 YFSETQ. The CDR3 is 17 amino acids. With 1 base removed from V and 6 bases from J, the gap between germline ends came to 23 bases.

The chain couples TRBV7-2 to TRBJ2-7; possibly TRBD1 or TRBD2 for D (5 bases each). Germline CDR1 is SGHTA and CDR2 is FQGNSA. With 1 base removed from V and 3 bases from J, the gap between germline ends came to 13 bases. The CDR3 consists of 15 residues. CDR3 protein: CASSLGDAGIYEQYF. CDR3 coding DNA: TGTGCCAGCAGCTTAGGGGACGCAGGGATCTACGAGCAGTACTTC.

The V and J genes are TRBV27 and TRBJ2-5; 11 bases line up with TRBD2. This CDR3 has 16 residues. CDR1 is MNHEY and CDR2 is SMNVEV in the germline V gene (reference sequence). Trimming removed 4 bases from V and 7 bases from J; junction bases left unmatched: 11. CDR3 nucleotides: TGTGCCAGCAGTTCGCTCGGACTAGCGGGTATGGTGACCCAGTACTTC. This codes for CASSSLGLAGMVTQYF.

This chain connects TRBV15 to TRBJ2-1, with D unresolved. Germline V CDR1 and CDR2: LNHNV, YYDKDF (reference sequence). The ends were cut back, 1 base at V and 0 bases at J, with 7 bases in the middle. The CDR3 spans 15 residues. The CDR3 protein is CATSRGSSSYNEQFF. The CDR3 region has the DNA TGTGCCACCAGCAGAGGGTCGTCCTCCTACAATGAGCAGTTCTTC.

This chain joins TRBV14 and TRBJ2-2; tentative D call: TRBD1 (6 bases). V was clipped by 4 bases and J by 3 bases, with 27 bases between them. Germline loops: CDR1 SGHDN, CDR2 FVKESK. The length of the CDR3 is 20 residues. The DNA of the CDR3 is TGTGCCAGCAGCCCCCTCAAACAGGGATTTTGGGGTTTCGACACCGGGGAGCTGTTTTTT. Translating it yields CASSPLKQGFWGFDTGELFF.

The genes are TRBV19 and TRBJ2-1; D might be TRBD1 or TRBD2, each matching 5 bases. The CDR3 is 16 residues long. The V gene's germline CDR1 is LNHDA and CDR2 SQIVND (reference sequence). The V and J ends lost 0 bases and 4 bases respectively, with 13 bases between them. CDR3: CASSIDLRDLYNEQFF. The DNA for the CDR3 is TGTGCCAGTAGTATAGATCTTAGGGACCTATACAATGAGCAGTTCTTC.

The chain couples TRBV18 to TRBJ1-6; D uncertain. V lost 2 bases to trimming and J lost 4 bases, with 6 bases between them. The germline gives CDR1 KGHSH, CDR2 LQKENI. The CDR3 totals 14 residues. CDR3 sequence: CASSPAEYNSPLHF. The CDR3 nucleotides are TGTGCCAGCTCACCAGCAGAATATAATTCACCCCTCCACTTT.

This clone is a singleton in its sample. The V and J genes are TRBV2 and TRBJ1-6; 7 bases agree with TRBD1. This CDR3 spans 14 amino acids. Germline CDR1 is SNHLY and CDR2 is FYNNEI. V dropped 7 bases and J dropped 9; count of bases not matched to a gene: 9. This chain's CDR3 is CASKGASAVSPLHF. In nucleotides, the CDR3 is TGTGCCAGCAAGGGGGCTAGCGCGGTTTCACCCCTCCACTTT.

Regarding this clone: Other DNA sequences in this specimen translate into the identical CDR3. The rearrangement uses TRBV2 and TRBJ1-2; maybe TRBD1 (5 bases). The ends were cut back, 1 base at V and 5 bases at J, with 8 bases in the middle. Germline CDR1 is SNHLY and CDR2 is FYNNEI. CDR3 size: 13 residues. The chain's CDR3 is CASSEGGGYGYTF. CDR3 nucleotides: TGTGCCAGCAGTGAAGGGGGCGGATATGGCTACACCTTC.